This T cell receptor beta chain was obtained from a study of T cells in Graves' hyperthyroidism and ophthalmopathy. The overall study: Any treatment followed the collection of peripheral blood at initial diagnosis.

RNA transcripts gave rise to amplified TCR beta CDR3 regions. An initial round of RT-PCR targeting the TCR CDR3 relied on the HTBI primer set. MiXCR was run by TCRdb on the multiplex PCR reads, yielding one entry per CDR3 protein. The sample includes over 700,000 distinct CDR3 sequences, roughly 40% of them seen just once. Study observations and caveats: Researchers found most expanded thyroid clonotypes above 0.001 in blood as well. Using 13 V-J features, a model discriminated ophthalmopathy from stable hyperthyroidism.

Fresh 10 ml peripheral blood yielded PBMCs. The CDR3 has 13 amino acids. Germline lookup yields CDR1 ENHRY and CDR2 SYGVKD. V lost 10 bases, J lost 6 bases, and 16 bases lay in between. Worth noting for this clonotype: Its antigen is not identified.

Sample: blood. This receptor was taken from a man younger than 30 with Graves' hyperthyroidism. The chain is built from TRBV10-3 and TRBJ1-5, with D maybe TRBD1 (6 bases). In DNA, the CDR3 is TGTGCCAGTAAACAGGGTCGCGGTCAGCCCCAGCATTTT. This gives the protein CASKQGRGQPQHF.